This TCR beta chain was obtained from a study of blood T cell repertoires in COVID-19. Overall study context: PBMCs, B-cell-depleted T cells, or T cells were the source of the cDNA or gDNA that made up the material.

Germline loops: CDR1 SGHTA, CDR2 FQGNSA. The CDR3 covers 14 residues. V lost 5 bases and J 4 bases, leaving 11 bases between the germline ends. Source study methods: Reference gene primer amplification in the assay estimated nucleated cell counts. The table came from immunoSEQ multiplex PCR; TCRdb's copy has only in-frame clones and leaves some out. For V, J and clone size, that table is used; D and trimming come from the DNA. Of about 260,000 clones listed, more than 75% are singletons. The sequence was collected from a woman aged 45 to 65 with acute or convalescent COVID-19. Sequencing was carried out using peripheral blood. The genes are TRBV7-2 and TRBJ1-4; D possibly corresponds to TRBD1 (5 bases). The CDR3, as DNA: TGTGCCAGCAGCCCAACGACAGTTAATGAAAAACTGTTTTTT. Translating it yields CASSPTTVNEKLFF.